These T cell receptor beta chains were read from a single sample in a study of metastatic and nonmetastatic thyroid tumors. TCRdb re-called clones via MiXCR from the PCR reads. This sample yields 28,000 or so clones, of which around 17% are seen a single time; about 4.2% belongs to the top ten. Input material: blood. These receptors were obtained from a female donor with papillary thyroid cancer or a benign thyroid nodule (not recorded which). Some clones in this sample may be carry-over from other donors' samples. CDR3s include the opening cysteine and the closing phenylalanine or tryptophan. The D gene is left open where the match is weak. Size tells how often a clone was seen (once, few, many) or the class of an expanded clone, and some rows leave it out.

clone_size: -
j_call: TRBJ1-1
v_call: TRBV7-8
cdr3_length: 13
d_call: -
cdr3_aa: CASSATANTEAFF
cdr3_nt: TGTGCCAGCAGCGCGACAGCTAACACTGAAGCTTTCTTT

clone_size: many
j_call: TRBJ2-6
v_call: TRBV30
cdr3_length: 12
d_call: -
cdr3_aa: CACKSGANVLTF
cdr3_nt: TGTGCCTGTAAGTCTGGGGCCAACGTCCTGACTTTC

clone_size: many
j_call: TRBJ2-7
v_call: TRBV20-1
cdr3_length: 14
d_call: TRBD1
cdr3_aa: CSARPQGAGYEQYF
cdr3_nt: TGCAGTGCTAGGCCACAGGGGGCTGGGTACGAGCAGTACTTC

clone_size: many
j_call: TRBJ2-5
v_call: TRBV28
cdr3_length: 14
d_call: -
cdr3_aa: CASSLPQLPETQYF
cdr3_nt: TGTGCCAGCAGTTTACCCCAGCTTCCAGAGACCCAGTACTTC

clone_size: many
j_call: TRBJ1-2
v_call: TRBV4-1
cdr3_length: 14
d_call: -
cdr3_aa: CASSQEYRDHGYTF
cdr3_nt: TGCGCCAGCAGCCAAGAATACAGGGACCATGGCTACACCTTC

clone_size: -
j_call: TRBJ2-7
v_call: TRBV6-2/TRBV6-3
cdr3_length: 17
d_call: -
cdr3_aa: CASSYGLRDRCFYEQYF
cdr3_nt: TGTGCCAGCAGTTACGGTTTGCGGGACAGATGCTTCTACGAGCAGTACTTC

clone_size: many
j_call: TRBJ2-7
v_call: TRBV20-1
cdr3_length: 11
d_call: -
cdr3_aa: CSAKDGYEQYF
cdr3_nt: TGCAGTGCCAAGGACGGGTACGAGCAGTACTTC

clone_size: medium-sized
j_call: TRBJ2-7
v_call: TRBV28
cdr3_length: 14
d_call: -
cdr3_aa: CASSIRAGAYEQYF
cdr3_nt: TGTGCCAGCAGCATCCGAGCAGGAGCCTACGAGCAGTACTTC

clone_size: many
j_call: TRBJ2-2
v_call: TRBV6-5
cdr3_length: 17
d_call: TRBD2
cdr3_aa: CASSYVLAGVRTGELFF
cdr3_nt: TGTGCCAGCAGTTACGTGCTAGCGGGAGTTCGAACCGGGGAGCTGTTTTTT

clone_size: many
j_call: TRBJ2-1
v_call: TRBV27
cdr3_length: 14
d_call: TRBD2
cdr3_aa: CASSLQTSGYEQFF
cdr3_nt: TGTGCCAGCAGTTTACAGACTAGCGGGTATGAGCAGTTCTTC

clone_size: many
j_call: TRBJ2-7
v_call: TRBV19
cdr3_length: 14
d_call: -
cdr3_aa: CASGTKTGSYEQYF
cdr3_nt: TGTGCCAGTGGAACAAAGACGGGATCCTACGAGCAGTACTTC

clone_size: few
j_call: TRBJ2-5
v_call: TRBV10-3
cdr3_length: 13
d_call: -
cdr3_aa: CAISSKLGETQYF
cdr3_nt: TGTGCCATCAGCAGTAAACTTGGGGAGACCCAGTACTTC

clone_size: -
j_call: TRBJ1-5
v_call: TRBV4-1
cdr3_length: 18
d_call: TRBD1
cdr3_aa: CASSQGAVSGQGGQPQHF
cdr3_nt: TGCGCCAGCAGCCAAGGGGCTGTCTCGGGACAGGGTGGACAGCCCCAGCATTTT

clone_size: medium-sized
j_call: TRBJ2-7
v_call: TRBV10-1
cdr3_length: 15
d_call: -
cdr3_aa: CASSESWQSPYEQYF
cdr3_nt: TGCGCCAGCAGTGAGTCGTGGCAGTCCCCCTACGAGCAGTACTTC

clone_size: few
j_call: TRBJ2-5
v_call: TRBV6-1
cdr3_length: 16
d_call: TRBD1
cdr3_aa: CASSVGSGQGAETQYF
cdr3_nt: TGTGCCAGCAGTGTTGGATCGGGACAGGGGGCAGAGACCCAGTACTTC

clone_size: many
j_call: TRBJ2-1
v_call: TRBV18
cdr3_length: 15
d_call: TRBD2
cdr3_aa: CASSKTSGSYNEQFF
cdr3_nt: TGTGCCAGCTCGAAGACTAGCGGGAGCTACAATGAGCAGTTCTTC

clone_size: -
j_call: TRBJ1-4
v_call: TRBV4-1
cdr3_length: 16
d_call: TRBD1
cdr3_aa: CASRAGTGRRNEKLFF
cdr3_nt: TGCGCCAGCAGAGCCGGGACAGGGAGGCGAAATGAAAAACTGTTTTTT

clone_size: many
j_call: TRBJ1-3
v_call: TRBV20-1
cdr3_length: 14
d_call: -
cdr3_aa: CSADGRSSGNTIYF
cdr3_nt: TGCAGTGCCGATGGACGGAGCTCTGGAAACACCATATATTTT

clone_size: few
j_call: TRBJ1-2
v_call: TRBV6-5
cdr3_length: 14
d_call: TRBD1
cdr3_aa: CASSYGGGSRGYTF
cdr3_nt: TGTGCCAGCAGTTACGGAGGGGGCTCCAGGGGCTACACCTTC

clone_size: -
j_call: TRBJ2-7
v_call: TRBV28
cdr3_length: 13
d_call: TRBD1
cdr3_aa: CASSRQGAHEQYF
cdr3_nt: TGTGCCAGCAGTAGACAGGGGGCCCACGAGCAGTACTTC

clone_size: many
j_call: TRBJ1-4
v_call: TRBV19
cdr3_length: 12
d_call: -
cdr3_aa: CASSPEREKLFF
cdr3_nt: TGTGCCAGTAGCCCCGAGCGGGAAAAACTGTTTTTT

clone_size: -
j_call: TRBJ2-7
v_call: TRBV27
cdr3_length: 14
d_call: -
cdr3_aa: CASSGAETVYEQYF
cdr3_nt: TGTGCCAGCAGTGGAGCAGAAACGGTCTACGAGCAGTACTTC

clone_size: many
j_call: TRBJ2-4
v_call: TRBV19
cdr3_length: 20
d_call: TRBD2
cdr3_aa: CASSYFSGRAQRTAKNIQYF
cdr3_nt: TGTGCCAGTAGTTACTTTAGCGGGAGGGCCCAACGAACAGCCAAAAACATTCAGTACTTC

clone_size: few
j_call: TRBJ2-7
v_call: TRBV28
cdr3_length: 17
d_call: TRBD2
cdr3_aa: CASSGQGLAGGLGRQYF
cdr3_nt: TGTGCCAGCAGCGGACAAGGACTAGCGGGAGGGCTGGGTCGGCAGTACTTC

clone_size: -
j_call: TRBJ1-3
v_call: TRBV7-8
cdr3_length: 13
d_call: -
cdr3_aa: CASSHGYENTIYF
cdr3_nt: TGTGCCAGCAGCCACGGCTATGAAAACACCATATATTTT

clone_size: -
j_call: TRBJ2-7
v_call: TRBV7-3
cdr3_length: 16
d_call: TRBD2
cdr3_aa: CASSVTGLAGGNEQYF
cdr3_nt: TGTGCCAGCAGCGTAACAGGACTAGCGGGAGGTAACGAGCAGTACTTC

clone_size: -
j_call: TRBJ1-2
v_call: TRBV30
cdr3_length: 12
d_call: TRBD1
cdr3_aa: CALLGQFYGYTF
cdr3_nt: TGTGCCCTACTGGGACAGTTCTATGGCTACACCTTC

clone_size: few
j_call: TRBJ1-2
v_call: TRBV6-1
cdr3_length: 12
d_call: -
cdr3_aa: CASSPDSYGYTF
cdr3_nt: TGTGCCAGCAGTCCCGACAGCTATGGCTACACCTTC

clone_size: many
j_call: TRBJ2-2
v_call: TRBV2
cdr3_length: 13
d_call: -
cdr3_aa: CASTSLNTGELFF
cdr3_nt: TGTGCCAGCACTTCACTGAACACCGGGGAGCTGTTTTTT

clone_size: many
j_call: TRBJ1-1
v_call: TRBV3-1
cdr3_length: 14
d_call: -
cdr3_aa: CASSPDAMNTEAFF
cdr3_nt: TGTGCCAGCAGCCCGGACGCCATGAACACTGAAGCTTTCTTT

clone_size: few
j_call: TRBJ2-3
v_call: TRBV7-9
cdr3_length: 14
d_call: TRBD1
cdr3_aa: CASSTGQGEDTQYF
cdr3_nt: TGTGCCAGCAGCACAGGACAGGGGGAAGATACGCAGTATTTT

clone_size: many
j_call: TRBJ2-1
v_call: TRBV7-3
cdr3_length: 16
d_call: TRBD2
cdr3_aa: CASSPEAGVGGNEQFF
cdr3_nt: TGTGCCAGCAGCCCAGAAGCGGGAGTGGGGGGCAATGAGCAGTTCTTC

clone_size: many
j_call: TRBJ2-3
v_call: TRBV28
cdr3_length: 16
d_call: -
cdr3_aa: CASTTDRGSWTSTQYF
cdr3_nt: TGTGCCAGCACCACGGACAGGGGCTCATGGACTAGCACGCAGTATTTT

clone_size: -
j_call: TRBJ2-5
v_call: TRBV20-1
cdr3_length: 15
d_call: TRBD2
cdr3_aa: CSARVASGRYETQYF
cdr3_nt: TGCAGTGCTAGAGTGGCTAGCGGGAGATATGAGACCCAGTACTTC

clone_size: many
j_call: TRBJ2-1
v_call: TRBV24-1
cdr3_length: 16
d_call: -
cdr3_aa: CATSDLVGSSYNEQFF
cdr3_nt: TGTGCCACCAGTGATTTGGTGGGGAGCTCCTACAATGAGCAGTTCTTC

clone_size: many
j_call: TRBJ2-1
v_call: TRBV19
cdr3_length: 16
d_call: TRBD2
cdr3_aa: CASSMLSGSSYNEQFF
cdr3_nt: TGTGCCAGTAGTATGTTGAGCGGGAGCTCCTACAATGAGCAGTTCTTC

clone_size: many
j_call: TRBJ2-3
v_call: TRBV20-1
cdr3_length: 16
d_call: -
cdr3_aa: CSADSYAEIPTDTQYF
cdr3_nt: TGCAGTGCTGACTCTTATGCGGAGATACCCACAGATACGCAGTATTTT